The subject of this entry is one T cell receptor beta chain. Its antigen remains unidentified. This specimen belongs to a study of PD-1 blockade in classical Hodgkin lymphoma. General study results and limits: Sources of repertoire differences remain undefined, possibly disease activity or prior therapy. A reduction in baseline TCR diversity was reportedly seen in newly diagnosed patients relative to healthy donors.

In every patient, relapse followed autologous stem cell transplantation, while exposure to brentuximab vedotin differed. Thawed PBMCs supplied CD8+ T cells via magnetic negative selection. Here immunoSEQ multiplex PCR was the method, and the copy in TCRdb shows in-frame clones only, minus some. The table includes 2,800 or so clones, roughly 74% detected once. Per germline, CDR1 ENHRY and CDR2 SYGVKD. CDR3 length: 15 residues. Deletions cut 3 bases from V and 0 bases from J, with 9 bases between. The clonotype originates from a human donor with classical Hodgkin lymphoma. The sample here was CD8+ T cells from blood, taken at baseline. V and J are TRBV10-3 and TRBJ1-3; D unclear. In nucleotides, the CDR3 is TGTGCCATCAGTGAAGATTGGACCTCTGGAAACACCATATATTTT. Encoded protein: CAISEDWTSGNTIYF.